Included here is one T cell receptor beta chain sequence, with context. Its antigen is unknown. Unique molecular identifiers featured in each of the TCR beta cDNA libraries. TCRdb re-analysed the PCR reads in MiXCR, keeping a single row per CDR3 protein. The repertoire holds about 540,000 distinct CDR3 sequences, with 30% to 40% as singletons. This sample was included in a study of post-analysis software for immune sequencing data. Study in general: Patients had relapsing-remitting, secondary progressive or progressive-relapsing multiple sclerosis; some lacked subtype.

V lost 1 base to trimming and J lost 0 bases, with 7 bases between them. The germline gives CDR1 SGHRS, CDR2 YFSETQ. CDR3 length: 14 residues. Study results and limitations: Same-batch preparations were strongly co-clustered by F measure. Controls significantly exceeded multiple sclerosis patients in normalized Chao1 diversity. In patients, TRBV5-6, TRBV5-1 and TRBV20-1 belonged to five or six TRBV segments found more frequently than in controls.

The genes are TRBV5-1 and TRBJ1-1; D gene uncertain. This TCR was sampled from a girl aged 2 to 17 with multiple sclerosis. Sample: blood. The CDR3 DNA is TGCGCCAGCAGCTTGTGGGGATTGAACACTGAAGCTTTCTTT. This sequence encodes CASSLWGLNTEAFF.